The 22 T cell receptor beta chains in this list originate from one sample, sequenced in a study of T cells in Graves' hyperthyroidism and ophthalmopathy. TCR beta CDR3 regions were amplified from RNA transcripts. Using the HTBI primer set, a first-round RT-PCR was run on the TCR CDR3. TCRdb re-called the multiplex PCR reads through MiXCR, storing one row per CDR3 protein. The sample has a few hundred thousand distinct CDR3 sequences; about 18% are singletons. Sequencing was carried out using blood. These receptors were collected from a man aged 35 to 55 with Graves' hyperthyroidism.

This clonotype was seen many times. This chain joins TRBV6-1 and TRBJ2-3, with TRBD1 as a possible D gene (6 bases). CDR3 length equals 13 residues. V shed 6 bases and J shed 2 bases, with 9 bases lying between them. Germline V gene data show CDR1 as MNHNS and CDR2 as SASEGT. CDR3 amino acids: CASRWDNTDTQYF. As DNA, the CDR3 is TGTGCCAGCAGGTGGGACAACACAGATACGCAGTATTTT.

The V gene is TRBV7-9, the J gene TRBJ2-7; either TRBD1 or TRBD2 may fit D (5 bases each). Germline V lookup: CDR1 SEHNR, CDR2 FQNEAQ (reference sequence). Trimming took off 3 bases at V and 5 bases at J, with 23 bases between the two ends. The CDR3 has 17 residues. This chain's CDR3 is CASSLGDGTRLGNEQYF. The CDR3 coding sequence is TGTGCCAGCAGCTTGGGGGACGGGACCCGGTTGGGAAACGAGCAGTACTTC.

This clonotype was detected ten times or more. This chain uses TRBV28 with TRBJ2-7; 9 bases fit TRBD1. CDR1 MDHEN and CDR2 SYDVKM come from the germline V gene. V dropped 6 bases and J dropped 6; count of bases not matched to a gene: 12. The CDR3 covers 15 residues. The CDR3 region is CASSTAGTGLREQYF. CDR3 sequence (DNA): TGTGCCAGCAGCACGGCCGGGACAGGGTTGCGCGAGCAGTACTTC.

The chain recombines TRBV12-3 or TRBV12-4 with TRBJ1-3; unclear D gene. The CDR3 is 13 residues long. Deletions cut 1 base from V and 3 bases from J, with 4 bases between. The CDR3 loop is CASSLVFGNTIYF. For the CDR3, the DNA is TGTGCCAGCAGTTTAGTTTTTGGAAACACCATATATTTT.

This clonotype was picked up a small number of times. V is TRBV19 and J is TRBJ1-1, with TRBD1 identical over 9 bases. V was clipped by 6 bases and J by 5 bases; unmatched bases: 7. This CDR3 has 14 amino acids. Germline V lookup: CDR1 LNHDA, CDR2 SQIVND (reference sequence). The CDR3 coding sequence is TGTGCCAGTAGATCCTTGGGGACAGGGACTGAAGCTTTCTTT. Translation: CASRSLGTGTEAFF.

This clonotype was counted many times. The chain joins TRBV28 to TRBJ2-7; D is perhaps TRBD1 or TRBD2 (6 bases each). V lost 5 bases to trimming and J lost 3 bases, with 20 bases between them. Germline-derived CDR1 and CDR2 are MDHEN and SYDVKM. The CDR3 is 16 amino acids. The CDR3 loop reads CASSPLRGRGHYEQYF. For the CDR3, the DNA is TGTGCCAGCAGTCCCTTAAGGGGCCGGGGGCACTACGAGCAGTACTTC. The variable domain in full, completed from reference TRBV28 and TRBJ2-7, reads DVKVTQSSRYLVKRTGEKVFLECVQDMDHENMFWYRQDPGLGLRLIYFSYDVKMKEKGDIPEGYSVSREKKERFSLILESASTNQTSMYLCASSPLRGRGHYEQYFGPGTRLTVT.

This clonotype has a handful of counts. This chain joins TRBV7-3 and TRBJ2-5; 12 nucleotides match TRBD2. Germline V lookup: CDR1 SGHTA, CDR2 FQGTGA. J was trimmed by 5 bases and V by 5 bases; bases with no gene match: 3. The CDR3 covers 14 residues. In nucleotides, the CDR3 is TGTGCCAGCAGCCGACTAGCGGGGGTGGAGACCCAGTACTTC. As protein: CASSRLAGVETQYF.

By share, this clonotype ranks as medium-sized. The V and J genes are TRBV2 and TRBJ1-1; 9 positions agree with TRBD1. With V trimmed by 4 bases and J by 5 bases, 8 bases remained unmatched. The germline gives CDR1 SNHLY, CDR2 FYNNEI. CDR3 length: 15 residues. This CDR3 reads CASSAGTGSRTEAFF. The CDR3 nucleotides read TGTGCCAGCAGTGCCGGGACAGGGTCTCGGACTGAAGCTTTCTTT.

This clonotype has more than one count but fewer than ten. J is TRBJ2-3 and V is TRBV5-4; D possibly uses TRBD1 or TRBD2 (5 bases each). CDR3 length: 13 amino acids. Germline lookup yields CDR1 SGHNT and CDR2 YYREEE (reference sequence). Between the trimmed V and J ends, which lost 4 bases and 5 bases, there was a span of 11 bases. The CDR3 nucleotides are TGTGCCAGCAGCAGGGACGGCAAAGATACGCAGTATTTT. Encoded protein: CASSRDGKDTQYF. Drawing the rest from reference TRBV5-4 and TRBJ2-3, the complete variable domain is ETGVTQSPTHLIKTRGQQVTLRCSSQSGHNTVSWYQQALGQGPQFIFQYYREEENGRGNFPPRFSGLQFPNYSSELNVNALELDDSALYLCASSRDGKDTQYFGPGTRLTVL.

About this clonotype itself: A read error may account for a junction end that differs from germline. The V call is TRBV6-1, the J call TRBJ1-1, with TRBD1 identical over 7 bases. The CDR3 sequence is 13 residues long. Looked up from germline, CDR1 is MNHNS and CDR2 is SASEGT. The CDR3 is CASREQGFTEASF. In DNA, the CDR3 is TGTGCCAGCAGGGAACAGGGGTTCACTGAAGCTTCCTTT.

This clonotype was observed at least ten times. The chain couples TRBV2 to TRBJ1-3; D is unresolved. V was shortened by 4 bases and J by 1 base, with 11 bases between the two germline ends. The CDR3 runs 15 residues. Per the germline V gene, CDR1 is SNHLY and CDR2 is FYNNEI. DNA of the CDR3: TGTGCCAGCAGTGTGGCGGATGGTTCTGGAAACACCATATATTTT. Residues: CASSVADGSGNTIYF.

The J gene is TRBJ1-2, the V gene TRBV9; no reliable D call. Germline V CDR1 and CDR2: SGDLS, YYNGEE. V lost 0 bases, J lost 5 bases, and 17 bases lay in between. The CDR3 totals 16 residues. CDR3 coding DNA: TGTGCCAGCAGCGTAGACGCCTCGGGTCCGGCTTATGGCTACACCTTC. Translation gives CASSVDASGPAYGYTF.

This sequence joins TRBV18 and TRBJ1-4, with 8 nucleotides matching TRBD1. J lost 0 bases, V lost 3 bases, and 3 bases had no gene match. This CDR3 comprises 16 residues. CDR1 is KGHSH, CDR2 LQKENI, per germline. In nucleotides, the CDR3 is TGTGCCAGCTCACCCTTGACAGGGGCAACTAATGAAAAACTGTTTTTT. Translated: CASSPLTGATNEKLFF.

The rearrangement joins TRBV4-2 to TRBJ1-5; D gene uncertain. The CDR3 is 16 residues long. V lost 1 base to trimming and J lost 0 bases, with 10 bases between them. The germline V gene has CDR1 LGHNA and CDR2 YNFKEQ. CDR3 bases: TGTGCCAGCAGCCAAGTAAGCACCGATAGCAATCAGCCCCAGCATTTT. This sequence encodes CASSQVSTDSNQPQHF.

This clonotype was detected a few times. Given a much more abundant clone one base away, this may be a read error. The rearrangement links TRBV5-1 to TRBJ2-1; D is perhaps TRBD2 (5 bases). Germline V lookup: CDR1 SGHRS, CDR2 YFSETQ. V shed 10 bases and J shed 10 bases, with 18 bases lying between them. The CDR3 runs 12 residues. CDR3 in DNA: TGCGCCGGCTCCGGGAACCTCGTAGAGCAGTTCTTC. It yields the protein CAGSGNLVEQFF.

This chain's CDR3 is CASSSPRLAANIQYF. The CDR3 nucleotides are TGTGCCAGCAGCTCGCCCCGACTAGCGGCAAACATTCAGTACTTC. V and J are TRBV11-2 and TRBJ2-4; 9 bases agree with TRBD2. The CDR3 is 15 residues long. Per the germline V gene, CDR1 is SGHAT and CDR2 is FQNNGV. Losses at the gene ends were 4 bases for V and 6 bases for J; bases not matched to a gene: 7. Full variable domain (rest looked up from reference TRBV11-2 and TRBJ2-4): EAGVAQSPRYKIIEKRQSVAFWCNPISGHATLYWYQQILGQGPKLLIQFQNNGVVDDSQLPKDRFSAERLKGVDSTLKIQPAKLEDSAVYLCASSSPRLAANIQYFGAGTRLSVL.

The rearrangement joins TRBV30 to TRBJ2-3; 15 positions agree with TRBD2. Per germline, CDR1 GTSNPN and CDR2 SVGIG (reference sequence). After removal of 2 bases from V and 4 bases from J, the junction contained 16 bases not matched to a gene. This CDR3 has 20 residues. The CDR3 is CAWSTPGLAGGLRASDTQYF. DNA for the CDR3: TGTGCCTGGAGTACCCCGGGACTAGCGGGGGGCCTAAGAGCCTCAGATACGCAGTATTTT. The full variable domain, in which reference TRBV30 and TRBJ2-3 provide the parts outside the CDR3, is SQTIHQWPATLVQPVGSPLSLECTVEGTSNPNLYWYRQAAGRGLQLLFYSVGIGQISSEVPQNLSASRPQDRQFILSSKKLLLSDSGFYLCAWSTPGLAGGLRASDTQYFGPGTRLTVL.

This clonotype was observed at least ten times. The V call is TRBV6-1, the J call TRBJ1-3, with D possibly matching TRBD1 (5 bases). Looked up from germline, CDR1 is MNHNS and CDR2 is SASEGT. There are 16 residues in the CDR3. V dropped 3 bases and J dropped 2 bases, with 14 bases sitting between them. The CDR3 spells CASSDRREGPGNTIYF. As DNA, the CDR3 is TGTGCCAGCAGTGACCGCAGGGAAGGCCCTGGAAACACCATATATTTT.

Ten or more counts support this clonotype. The chain joins TRBV12-3 or TRBV12-4 to TRBJ2-5; D is unclear. Trimming stripped 3 bases from V and 2 bases from J, with 7 bases between. This CDR3 is 13 amino acids long. CDR3 DNA: TGTGCCAGCAGTTTTGAACAGCAAGAGACCCAGTACTTC. This translates into CASSFEQQETQYF.

In this sample, this clonotype turned up many times. The CDR3 reads CANGQGTGQPQHF. In DNA, the CDR3 is TGTGCCAACGGACAGGGTACGGGACAGCCCCAGCATTTT. The V call is TRBV28, the J call TRBJ1-5; 8 bases line up with TRBD1. Germline assignment: CDR1 MDHEN and CDR2 SYDVKM. The CDR3 is made up of 13 amino acids. J lost 7 bases, V lost 10 bases, and 9 bases had no gene match.

This chain connects TRBV7-3 to TRBJ2-3; a possible D gene is TRBD2 (5 bases). The CDR3 consists of 13 residues. The germline V gene has CDR1 SGHTA and CDR2 FQGTGA. V shed 3 bases and J shed 3 bases, with 7 bases lying between them. Here the CDR3 DNA reads TGTGCCAGCAGCTTTCTAGCAACAGATACGCAGTATTTT. It yields the protein CASSFLATDTQYF.

This clonotype was observed many times. This chain uses TRBV20-1 with TRBJ2-5, with D unclear. V lost 3 bases and J 13 bases, leaving 12 bases between the germline ends. Germline loops: CDR1 DFQATT, CDR2 SNEGSKA (reference sequence). The CDR3 length is 10 residues. CDR3 sequence: CSARADPGYF. CDR3 coding DNA: TGCAGTGCTAGGGCGGACCCAGGGTACTTC.